The rows below give T cell receptor beta chains drawn from one sample of a study of T-cell memory formation after mild COVID-19. MiXCR, run by TCRdb on the 5' RACE reads, gives a single entry per CDR3 protein. The profile shows approximately 210,000 distinct CDR3 sequences, more than 25% of them singletons. Sequencing was performed on PBMCs or a T cell subset sorted from them (not recorded which). The receptors come from an adult woman who had mild COVID-19 (a few samples of this study predate the infection). Cell type and time point are not known. CDR3s include the opening cysteine and the closing phenylalanine or tryptophan. The order of the fields is D gene, V gene, J gene, clone size, CDR3 protein, CDR3 DNA. D genes are given only for firm matches. The size field is filled for only some rows; it gives once, few, many or a size class.

.	TRBV12-3/TRBV12-4	TRBJ1-1	.	CASSLGSGPEAFF	TGTGCCAGCAGTTTAGGGTCTGGCCCTGAAGCTTTCTTT
.	TRBV25-1	TRBJ1-2	many	CASSEFGRKDGYTF	TGTGCCAGCAGTGAATTTGGCCGAAAGGATGGCTACACCTTC
.	TRBV7-8	TRBJ2-2	.	CASSPSVGGAYTGELFF	TGTGCCAGCAGCCCTTCAGTAGGGGGGGCGTACACCGGGGAGCTGTTTTTT
TRBD2	TRBV7-2	TRBJ2-7	few	CASRLAGAAEQYF	TGTGCCAGCAGGCTAGCGGGAGCGGCCGAGCAGTACTTC
.	TRBV6-2/TRBV6-3	TRBJ2-1	.	CASSYSVIYEQFF	TGTGCCAGCAGTTACTCTGTGATCTATGAGCAGTTCTTC
.	TRBV27	TRBJ2-1	.	CASSPAALTDEQFF	TGTGCCAGCAGTCCGGCTGCCCTGACAGATGAGCAGTTCTTC
.	TRBV6-5	TRBJ2-5	.	CASSPLVAQETQYF	TGTGCCAGCAGTCCCCTCGTTGCCCAAGAGACCCAGTACTTC
TRBD2	TRBV4-1	TRBJ2-1	.	CASSQGSGLVFGNEQFF	TGCGCCAGCAGCCAAGGGTCGGGACTAGTCTTTGGTAATGAGCAGTTCTTC
.	TRBV12-3/TRBV12-4	TRBJ1-2	few	CASSLVGTDYGYTF	TGTGCCAGCAGCCTGGTAGGCACGGACTATGGCTACACCTTC
.	TRBV5-8	TRBJ2-5	.	CASSLGTLDTRKETQYF	TGTGCCAGCAGCTTGGGGACCTTAGATACTCGGAAAGAGACCCAGTACTTC
TRBD2	TRBV7-3	TRBJ2-1	few	CASSLTTGGRADNEQFF	TGTGCCAGCAGCTTAACGACGGGCGGGAGGGCCGACAATGAGCAGTTCTTC
TRBD1	TRBV20-1	TRBJ1-5	.	CSARPQGAQPQHF	TGCAGTGCTAGACCACAGGGGGCCCAGCCCCAGCATTTT
.	TRBV5-4	TRBJ1-2	few	CASSVTGTNYGYTF	TGTGCCAGCAGCGTGACGGGCACCAACTATGGCTACACCTTC
TRBD2	TRBV6-1	TRBJ2-7	.	CASTIRLAGLGSYEQYF	TGTGCCAGCACCATCCGACTAGCGGGGTTGGGGTCCTACGAGCAGTACTTC
.	TRBV5-1	TRBJ1-1	.	CASSFRPTGNTEAFF	TGCGCCAGCAGCTTCCGACCGACAGGGAACACTGAAGCTTTCTTT
TRBD1	TRBV6-6	TRBJ1-5	.	CASSYGGQSNQPQHF	TGTGCCAGCAGTTACGGGGGACAGTCCAATCAGCCCCAGCATTTT
.	TRBV11-2	TRBJ2-1	.	CASSFQRDGIYNEQFF	TGTGCCAGCAGCTTTCAGAGGGACGGAATTTACAATGAGCAGTTCTTC
TRBD2	TRBV6-1	TRBJ2-3	.	CASSWTSDTQYF	TGTGCCAGCTCCTGGACTAGCGATACGCAGTATTTT
.	TRBV4-3	TRBJ2-5	few	CASSLTAQETQYF	TGCGCCAGCAGCCTGACAGCGCAAGAGACCCAGTACTTC
.	TRBV7-9	TRBJ1-2	.	CASSFGTQRMDYGYTF	TGTGCCAGCAGCTTTGGTACCCAAAGGATGGACTATGGCTACACCTTC
.	TRBV7-9	TRBJ2-5	.	CASSVRRGRETQYF	TGTGCCAGCAGCGTCCGCAGGGGAAGGGAGACCCAGTACTTC
.	TRBV5-1	TRBJ1-2	.	CASSLSAGDNYGYTF	TGCGCCAGCAGCTTGTCTGCAGGGGACAACTATGGCTACACCTTC
TRBD1	TRBV9	TRBJ1-1	few	CASSVGDSYTEAFF	TGTGCCAGCAGCGTAGGGGACAGTTACACTGAAGCTTTCTTT
.	TRBV7-9	TRBJ2-3	few	CASSEQSSTDTQYF	TGTGCCAGCAGCGAACAATCTAGCACAGATACGCAGTATTTT
.	TRBV24-1	TRBJ1-1	.	CATSAAGHTEAFF	TGTGCCACCAGTGCTGCGGGACACACTGAAGCTTTCTTT
TRBD2	TRBV7-3	TRBJ2-2	.	CASSFTSGRGGELFF	TGTGCCAGCAGCTTTACTAGCGGAAGGGGCGGGGAGCTGTTTTTT
TRBD1	TRBV30	TRBJ2-1	few	CAWSRQGASDEQFF	TGTGCCTGGAGTCGTCAGGGGGCCAGCGATGAGCAGTTCTTC
.	TRBV5-6	TRBJ2-5	.	CASRTGPETQYF	TGTGCCAGCAGAACAGGTCCGGAGACCCAGTACTTC
TRBD1	TRBV5-1	TRBJ1-1	few	CASSRDRGSGEAFF	TGCGCCAGCAGCCGCGACAGGGGATCAGGTGAAGCTTTCTTT
TRBD1	TRBV5-5	TRBJ1-1	.	CASSLQGYTEAFF	TGTGCCAGCAGCTTACAGGGGTACACTGAAGCTTTCTTT
.	TRBV9	TRBJ2-7	few	CASSAGFQQYF	TGTGCCAGCAGCGCAGGATTTCAGCAGTACTTC
.	TRBV25-1	TRBJ2-7	few	CASSEPGYEQYF	TGTGCCAGCAGTGAGCCAGGATACGAGCAGTACTTC
TRBD2	TRBV7-8	TRBJ2-1	.	CASSLGASGRADNEQFF	TGTGCCAGCAGCTTAGGCGCTAGCGGGAGGGCCGACAATGAGCAGTTCTTC
.	TRBV15	TRBJ2-1	few	CATSREAYNGNEQFF	TGTGCCACCAGCAGAGAGGCTTACAACGGGAATGAGCAGTTCTTC
TRBD1	TRBV5-1	TRBJ1-2	few	CASSLVPGQGYTF	TGCGCCAGCAGCTTGGTCCCGGGACAGGGCTACACCTTC